These 24 T cell receptor beta chains originate from one sample sequenced in a study of blood T cell repertoires in COVID-19 (dated by TCRdb to 2020 to 2021). The library came from the immunoSEQ multiplex PCR assay. The immuneACCESS repertoire file appears here via TCRdb, limited to in-frame rearrangements. These files lack a portion of the clones; in checked studies, under half of the deficit traces to unresolved V genes, and the cause of the others is not known. Within this sample are tens of thousands of clones, with around 85% of them counted one time only. About 3% of the sample is in the top ten clones. The source material was peripheral blood. These receptors all come from an older man with COVID-19, enrolled during active disease.

This chain uses TRBV6-5 with TRBJ2-2; 7 positions match TRBD1. CDR3 length equals 16 residues. Germline CDR1 MNHEY, CDR2 SVGAGI. V lost 0 bases and J lost 5; bases outside the gene matches: 6. The CDR3 nucleotides are TGTGCCAGCAGTTACTCCCAAGACAGGGTAACCGGGGAGCTGTTTTTT. Protein sequence: CASSYSQDRVTGELFF.

The genes are TRBV4-2 and TRBJ2-7; 10 bases fit TRBD1. Germline assignment: CDR1 LGHNA and CDR2 YNFKEQ. The length of the CDR3 is 15 residues. V dropped 4 bases and J dropped 6; count of bases not matched to a gene: 9. DNA of the CDR3: TGTGCCAGCAGCCCGACAGGGGGCGGTTCGGGCGAGCAGTACTTC. Its translation is CASSPTGGGSGEQYF.

The rearrangement joins TRBV28 to TRBJ1-6; perhaps TRBD1 as D (6 bases). In germline, CDR1 is MDHEN, CDR2 SYDVKM. The V end lost 6 bases, the J end lost 9 bases, and 12 bases lay between the germline ends. The CDR3 sequence is 13 residues long. CDR3 sequence reads: CASRSGVGSPLHF. CDR3 sequence (DNA): TGTGCCAGCAGGTCAGGGGTTGGTTCACCCCTCCACTTT.

The V and J genes are TRBV27 and TRBJ1-4; TRBD1 is a possible D gene (5 bases). Germline V gives CDR1 MNHEY, CDR2 SMNVEV (reference sequence). The CDR3 runs 15 residues. Trimming removed 6 bases from V and 1 base from J, with 12 bases in between. CDR3: CASRQTGETNEKLFF. CDR3 in DNA: TGTGCCAGCAGGCAAACAGGAGAAACTAATGAAAAACTGTTTTTT.

The V and J genes are TRBV21-1 and TRBJ2-1; the D segment call TRBD2 is taken from the table without a DNA check. TRBV21-1 is a pseudogene. This CDR3 spans 20 amino acids. The CDR3 region has the DNA TGTGCCAGCAGCAAAGTTTGCAATGTCGGCGGGTGCGTCTCCCTACATGAGCAGTTCTTC. Its translation is CASSKVCNVGGCVSLHEQFF.

The J gene is TRBJ1-2, the V gene TRBV28, with D possibly TRBD1 on 5 matching bases. V was pared by 6 bases and J by 1 base, with 12 bases between. Germline CDR1 and CDR2: MDHEN and SYDVKM. This CDR3 has 14 amino acids. The CDR3 nucleotides read TGTGCCAGCAGGGGGCTACCACTTAACTATGGCTACACCTTC. Residues: CASRGLPLNYGYTF.

The chain links TRBV7-2 to TRBJ2-5; the match to TRBD2 covers 7 bases. Germline V gene lookup returns CDR1 SGHTA and CDR2 FQGNSA. Losses at the gene ends were 1 base for V and 1 base for J; bases not matched to a gene: 6. The CDR3 loop spans 16 amino acids. For the CDR3, the DNA is TGTGCCAGCAGCTTAGGACTAGCAAGAGCCCAAGAGACCCAGTACTTC. Residues: CASSLGLARAQETQYF.

The rearrangement links TRBV7-9 to TRBJ1-1; TRBD1 is a possible D gene (5 bases). Per the germline V gene, CDR1 is SEHNR and CDR2 is FQNEAQ (reference sequence). There are 13 residues in the CDR3. V gave up 4 bases and J gave up 5 bases, with 11 bases separating them. Here the CDR3 DNA reads TGTGCCAGCAGCTCATACGGGGGAACTGAAGCTTTCTTT. Amino acid sequence: CASSSYGGTEAFF.

V gene TRBV6-4 combines with J gene TRBJ1-5, with D maybe TRBD1 (5 bases). Germline CDR1 and CDR2: MRHNA and SNTAGT. Trimming removed 2 bases from V and 1 base from J, with 12 bases in between. This CDR3 spans 16 amino acids. Here the CDR3 reads CASSDPGLVSNQPQHF. CDR3 coding DNA: TGTGCCAGCAGTGACCCGGGACTCGTAAGCAATCAGCCCCAGCATTTT.

DNA of the CDR3: TGTGCCAGCACCAATCACAGGGGAACTGAAGCTTTCTTT. Protein: CASTNHRGTEAFF. The chain couples TRBV16 to TRBJ1-1, with TRBD1 matching over 7 bases. Germline loops: CDR1 KGHSY, CDR2 FQNENV. The CDR3 spans 13 residues. J gave up 5 bases and V 7 bases, and 7 bases lay outside the gene matches.

The chain uses TRBV2 and TRBJ1-1; no clear D. The germline CDR1 and CDR2 sequences are SNHLY and FYNNEI. This CDR3 region has 12 residues. V lost 7 bases and J 3 bases, leaving 9 bases between the germline ends. For the CDR3, the DNA is TGTGCCAGCATCCCCGGGGACACTGAAGCTTTCTTT. Amino acids: CASIPGDTEAFF.

In this sample, this clone turned up a few times. The J gene is TRBJ2-5, the V gene TRBV27, with TRBD1 identical over 12 bases. The germline V gene has CDR1 MNHEY and CDR2 SMNVEV (reference sequence). This CDR3 contains 16 residues. Trimming cost V 3 bases and J 4 bases; bases outside gene matches: 6. The CDR3 DNA reads as TGTGCCAGCAGTTTCGGGACAGGGGGCTTTGGAGAGACCCAGTACTTC. Protein product: CASSFGTGGFGETQYF.

This chain connects TRBV30 to TRBJ1-1; possibly TRBD1 for D (6 bases). The CDR3 covers 14 residues. Germline lookup yields CDR1 GTSNPN and CDR2 SVGIG (reference sequence). Trimming cost V 0 bases and J 5 bases, with 13 bases left between them. CDR3 protein: CAWSVGGALTEAFF. The CDR3 DNA is TGTGCCTGGAGTGTAGGGGGGGCGCTTACTGAAGCTTTCTTT.

The chain couples TRBV28 to TRBJ1-4; D gene unclear. Germline V CDR1 and CDR2: MDHEN, SYDVKM. The germline V and J ends were trimmed by 1 base and 4 bases, with 7 bases remaining between them. There are 14 residues in the CDR3. The CDR3 protein is CASSLSTVNEKLFF. The CDR3 coding sequence is TGTGCCAGCAGTTTATCTACAGTTAATGAAAAACTGTTTTTT.

The CDR3, as DNA: TGTGCCAGCCGTGGGAGATATGGTACAGATACGCAGTATTTT. Translation gives CASRGRYGTDTQYF. The chain recombines TRBV18 with TRBJ2-3; D perhaps matches TRBD2 (5 bases). The CDR3 is 14 amino acids. The V end lost 8 bases, the J end lost 3 bases, and 15 bases lay between the germline ends. Germline-derived CDR1 and CDR2 are KGHSH and LQKENI. The whole variable domain, filled in from reference TRBV18 and TRBJ2-3, reads NAGVMQNPRHLVRRRGQEARLRCSPMKGHSHVYWYRQLPEEGLKFMVYLQKENIIDESGMPKERFSAEFPKEGPSILRIQQVVRGDSAAYFCASRGRYGTDTQYFGPGTRLTVL.

A single count supports this clone. V gene TRBV6-5 combines with J gene TRBJ1-5; D call uncertain. The length of the CDR3 is 14 residues. V lost 0 bases and J lost 4, with 7 bases in between. Germline CDR1 and CDR2: MNHEY and SVGAGI. The CDR3 region is CASSYSGGNQPQHF. The CDR3 DNA reads TGTGCCAGCAGTTACTCAGGCGGAAATCAGCCCCAGCATTTT.

The CDR3 DNA sequence: TGTGCCAGCAGCCCCCCCCATGAGACAGGGGGCACCACTGTCCAAGAGACCCAGTACTTC. Translating it yields CASSPPHETGGTTVQETQYF. V and J are TRBV21-1 and TRBJ2-5; TRBD1, the table's D call, lacks a check against the DNA. TRBV21-1 is given as a pseudogene. This CDR3 contains 20 residues.

The CDR3 nucleotides are TGTGCCAGTAGTATAGCGTACAGCCTGCTCTCTGGAAACACCATATATTTT. Its protein product is CASSIAYSLLSGNTIYF. The chain joins TRBV19 to TRBJ1-3; D unclear. The CDR3 has 17 amino acids. Germline CDR1 LNHDA, CDR2 SQIVND (reference sequence). The V and J ends lost 1 base and 0 bases respectively, with 13 bases between them.

J is TRBJ2-3 and V is TRBV10-3, with TRBD1 identical over 8 bases. This CDR3 is 14 amino acids long. V shed 8 bases, J shed 6 bases, and the junction held 10 bases outside the gene matches. CDR1 and CDR2 from the germline V gene are ENHRY and SYGVKD. The CDR3 loop reads CAIRKGQEGDTQYF. The DNA of the CDR3 is TGTGCCATCCGAAAGGGACAGGAGGGGGATACGCAGTATTTT.

The rearrangement joins TRBV5-1 to TRBJ2-2; D gene ambiguous. V was cut by 5 bases and J by 2 bases, with 10 bases left in between. There are 14 residues in the CDR3. The germline V gene encodes CDR1 SGHRS and CDR2 YFSETQ. In DNA, the CDR3 is TGCGCCAGCAGGGCAGGCGACAACACCGGGGAGCTGTTTTTT. Translated: CASRAGDNTGELFF.

CDR3 residues: CASSLGSGSGAEQFF. DNA of the CDR3: TGTGCCAGCAGCTTAGGGAGCGGGAGCGGTGCTGAGCAGTTCTTC. J is TRBJ2-1 and V is TRBV7-3; 8 bases are a match to TRBD2. CDR1 is SGHTA, CDR2 FQGTGA, per germline. The CDR3 has 15 amino acids. The J segment lost 9 bases and the V segment lost 2 bases, leaving 9 bases of the junction unmatched.

The rearrangement links TRBV28 to TRBJ2-7, with 10 positions matching TRBD1. Trimming at V came to 4 bases and at J to 3 bases, leaving 6 bases not matched to a gene. Germline-derived CDR1 and CDR2 are MDHEN and SYDVKM. The CDR3 contains 15 residues. Here the CDR3 DNA reads TGTGCCAGCAGTTCCGGACAGGGGGGGTTCTACGAGCAGTACTTC. It yields the protein CASSSGQGGFYEQYF.

The rearrangement links TRBV24-1 to TRBJ2-1; 7 bases align to TRBD2. Germline V gene data show CDR1 as KGHDR and CDR2 as SFDVKD. The length of the CDR3 is 17 residues. J was trimmed by 2 bases and V by 0 bases; bases with no gene match: 6. As DNA, the CDR3 is TGTGCCACCAGTGATTTGCCCTCTAGCGGCCCCTACAATGAGCAGTTCTTC. Its protein product is CATSDLPSSGPYNEQFF.

CDR3 region: CASSQVHDQPQHF. The DNA of the CDR3 is TGTGCCAGCAGCCAAGTCCATGATCAGCCCCAGCATTTT. The chain recombines TRBV14 with TRBJ1-5; D not certain. This CDR3 is 13 amino acids long. The germline V and J ends were trimmed by 1 base and 5 bases, with 6 bases remaining between them. Looked up from germline, CDR1 is SGHDN and CDR2 is FVKESK.